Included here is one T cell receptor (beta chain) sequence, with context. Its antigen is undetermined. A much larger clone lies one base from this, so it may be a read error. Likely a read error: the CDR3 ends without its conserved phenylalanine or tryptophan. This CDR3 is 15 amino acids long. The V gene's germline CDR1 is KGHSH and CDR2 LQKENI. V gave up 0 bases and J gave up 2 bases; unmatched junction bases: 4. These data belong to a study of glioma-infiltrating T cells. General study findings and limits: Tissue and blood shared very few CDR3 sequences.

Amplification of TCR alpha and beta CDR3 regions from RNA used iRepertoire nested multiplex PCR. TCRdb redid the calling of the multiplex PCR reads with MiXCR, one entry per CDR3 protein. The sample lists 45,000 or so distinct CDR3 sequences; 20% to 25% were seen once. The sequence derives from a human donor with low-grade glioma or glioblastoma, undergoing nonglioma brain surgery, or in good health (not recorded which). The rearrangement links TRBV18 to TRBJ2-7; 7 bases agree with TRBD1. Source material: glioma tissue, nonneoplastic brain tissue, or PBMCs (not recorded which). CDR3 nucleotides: TGTGCCAGCTCACCACCGAACCAGGGGGCCTACGAGCAGTACCTC. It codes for CASSPPNQGAYEQYL.